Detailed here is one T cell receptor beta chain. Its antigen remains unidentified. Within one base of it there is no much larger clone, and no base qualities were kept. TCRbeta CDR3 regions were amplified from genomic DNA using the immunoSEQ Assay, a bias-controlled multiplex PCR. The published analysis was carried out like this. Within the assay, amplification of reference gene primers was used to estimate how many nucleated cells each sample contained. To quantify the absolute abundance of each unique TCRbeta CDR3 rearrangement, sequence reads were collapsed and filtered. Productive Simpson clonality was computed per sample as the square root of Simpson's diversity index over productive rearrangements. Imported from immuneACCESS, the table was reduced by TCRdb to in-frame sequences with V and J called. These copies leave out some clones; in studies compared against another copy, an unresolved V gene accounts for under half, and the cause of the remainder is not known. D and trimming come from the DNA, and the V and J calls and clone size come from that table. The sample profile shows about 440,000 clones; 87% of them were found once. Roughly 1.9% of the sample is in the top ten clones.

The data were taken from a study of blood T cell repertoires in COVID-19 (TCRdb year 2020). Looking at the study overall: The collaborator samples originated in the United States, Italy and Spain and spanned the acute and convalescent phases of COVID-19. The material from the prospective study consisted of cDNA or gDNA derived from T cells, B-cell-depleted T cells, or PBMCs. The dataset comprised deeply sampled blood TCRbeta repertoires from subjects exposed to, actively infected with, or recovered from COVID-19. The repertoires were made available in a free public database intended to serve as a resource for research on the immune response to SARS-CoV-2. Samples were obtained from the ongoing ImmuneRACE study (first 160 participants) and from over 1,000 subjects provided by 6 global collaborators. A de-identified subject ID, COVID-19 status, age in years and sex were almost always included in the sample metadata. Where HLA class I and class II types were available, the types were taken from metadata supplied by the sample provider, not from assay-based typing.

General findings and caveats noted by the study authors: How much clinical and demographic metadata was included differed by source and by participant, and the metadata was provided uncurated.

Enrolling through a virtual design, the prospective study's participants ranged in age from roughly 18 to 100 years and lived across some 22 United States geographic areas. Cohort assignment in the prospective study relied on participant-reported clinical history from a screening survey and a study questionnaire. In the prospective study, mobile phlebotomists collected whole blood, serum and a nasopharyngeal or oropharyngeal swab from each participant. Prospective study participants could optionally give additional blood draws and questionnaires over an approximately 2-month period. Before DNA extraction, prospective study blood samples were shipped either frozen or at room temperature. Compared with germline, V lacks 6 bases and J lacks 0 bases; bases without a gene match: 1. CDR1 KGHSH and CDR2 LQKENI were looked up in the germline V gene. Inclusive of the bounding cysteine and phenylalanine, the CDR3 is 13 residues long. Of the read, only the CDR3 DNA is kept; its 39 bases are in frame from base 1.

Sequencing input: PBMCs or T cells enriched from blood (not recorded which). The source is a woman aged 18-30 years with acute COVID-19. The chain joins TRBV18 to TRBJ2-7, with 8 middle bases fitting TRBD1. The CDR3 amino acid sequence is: CASSGQGSYEQYF. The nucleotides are TGTGCCAGCTCCGGACAGGGCTCCTACGAGCAGTACTTC.